These 24 T cell receptor beta chains were sequenced from one sample in a study of blood T cell repertoires in COVID-19. TCRdb's table, derived via immunoSEQ multiplex PCR, lists solely in-frame clones and lacks some. The sample includes tens of thousands of clones, about 86% of them seen just once. Sequenced: peripheral blood. The origin of the receptors is a human donor in a cohort sampled during active COVID-19.

This clone occurred a few times. V gene TRBV7-8 combines with J gene TRBJ1-3; D is undetermined. Trimming took off 4 bases at V and 5 bases at J, with 12 bases between the two ends. The CDR3 consists of 14 residues. Per germline, CDR1 SGHVS and CDR2 FQNEAQ. The CDR3: CASSSGQSRNTIYF. The CDR3 bases are TGTGCCAGCAGCTCAGGCCAGAGCAGAAACACCATATATTTT.

V gene TRBV9 combines with J gene TRBJ2-3; the D gene is possibly TRBD2 (6 bases). V lost 4 bases, J lost 5 bases, and 17 bases lay in between. Germline lookup yields CDR1 SGDLS and CDR2 YYNGEE. The CDR3 extends over 15 amino acids. CDR3 amino acids: CASSPRLATGDTQYF. The CDR3 DNA follows: TGTGCCAGCAGCCCCCGTCTAGCGACTGGAGATACGCAGTATTTT.

The sample holds a few counts of this clone. V gene TRBV15 combines with J gene TRBJ2-3; a possible D gene is TRBD2 (5 bases). The CDR3 is 14 residues long. Trimming cost V 5 bases and J 2 bases, with 11 bases left between them. Germline V CDR1 and CDR2: LNHNV, YYDKDF (reference sequence). This CDR3 reads CATSRRGSTDTQYF. The CDR3 bases are TGTGCCACCAGCCGACGGGGATCCACAGATACGCAGTATTTT.

The chain combines TRBV4-1 with TRBJ1-5; the D gene is possibly TRBD1 (5 bases). V shed 1 base and J shed 3 bases, with 10 bases lying between them. CDR1 is MGHRA and CDR2 is YSYEKL in the germline V gene. The CDR3 consists of 15 residues. The CDR3, as DNA: TGCGCCAGCAGCCAAGTCCGGGGGATCAATCAGCCCCAGCATTTT. Amino acids: CASSQVRGINQPQHF.

CDR3: CATSDPTSGGTDTQYF. CDR3 DNA: TGTGCCACCAGCGATCCAACTAGCGGGGGCACAGATACGCAGTATTTT. This chain links TRBV24-1 with TRBJ2-3; 10 nucleotides line up with TRBD2. The V gene end was trimmed by 7 bases and the J gene end by 1 base; junction bases not matched to a gene: 7. CDR1 KGHDR and CDR2 SFDVKD come from the germline V gene. The CDR3 sequence is 16 residues long.

This clone has more than one count but fewer than ten. The V and J genes are TRBV2 and TRBJ2-7, with D perhaps matching TRBD2 (5 bases). The CDR3 runs 11 residues. Deletions cut 7 bases from V and 5 bases from J, with 9 bases between. CDR1 and CDR2 (germline): SNHLY, FYNNEI. CDR3 DNA sequence: TGTGCCAGCACTCCGAGGGACGAGCAGTACTTC. It specifies CASTPRDEQYF.

The gene calls are TRBV10-1 and TRBJ1-1; D perhaps matches TRBD1 (5 bases). V dropped 6 bases and J dropped 7 bases, with 15 bases sitting between them. CDR3 length: 13 residues. Germline-derived CDR1 and CDR2 are WNHNN and SYGVQD (reference sequence). CDR3 residues: CASRSQGSDEAFF. The DNA of the CDR3 is TGCGCCAGCAGGTCTCAGGGTTCGGATGAAGCTTTCTTT.

This chain uses TRBV10-2 with TRBJ2-3; weak D call: TRBD1 (5 bases). With 1 base removed from V and 2 bases from J, the gap between germline ends came to 34 bases. This CDR3 has 23 residues. CDR1 and CDR2 from the germline V gene are WSHSY and SAAADI. The DNA of the CDR3 is TGCGCCAGCAGTGAGTTTGGATGGCGACAGCCAAATTCTATCCCCACACACACAGATACGCAGTATTTT. As protein: CASSEFGWRQPNSIPTHTDTQYF.

The chain combines TRBV6-5 with TRBJ1-5; D gene ambiguous. CDR1 is MNHEY, CDR2 SVGAGI, per germline. V was trimmed by 4 bases and J by 1 base, leaving 5 bases between them. This CDR3 contains 13 residues. The CDR3 reads CASSWQSNQPQHF. DNA of the CDR3: TGTGCCAGCAGTTGGCAGAGCAATCAGCCCCAGCATTTT.

This clone was detected once. This chain connects TRBV15 to TRBJ2-1, with a weak D call TRBD1 (5 bases). Germline CDR1 LNHNV, CDR2 YYDKDF (reference sequence). This CDR3 contains 15 residues. The V and J ends lost 0 bases and 5 bases respectively, with 11 bases between them. CDR3 sequence: CATSRDPRQNNEQFF. In DNA, the CDR3 is TGTGCCACCAGCAGAGACCCCCGACAGAACAATGAGCAGTTCTTC.

The V call is TRBV2, the J call TRBJ1-4, with 8 bases aligning to TRBD1. V dropped 5 bases and J dropped 8; count of bases not matched to a gene: 10. CDR1 and CDR2 from the germline V gene are SNHLY and FYNNEI. The CDR3 extends over 15 amino acids. CDR3 nucleotides: TGTGCCAGCAGTCCACCGGACAGGGTGTACGAAAAACTGTTTTTT. Its translation is CASSPPDRVYEKLFF.

Only one count was recorded for this clone. The chain joins TRBV5-1 to TRBJ2-3, with TRBD2 as a possible D gene (6 bases). Germline values: CDR1 SGHRS, CDR2 YFSETQ. This CDR3 has 16 amino acids. Trimming stripped 0 bases from V and 0 bases from J, with 11 bases between. As DNA, the CDR3 is TGCGCCAGCAGCTTGGGAATACTAGCTAGCACAGATACGCAGTATTTT. The encoded protein is CASSLGILASTDTQYF.

This clone was picked up a small number of times. The genes are TRBV2 and TRBJ2-3; 8 positions match TRBD2. The CDR3 extends over 17 amino acids. Germline CDR1 is SNHLY and CDR2 is FYNNEI. The trim removed 7 bases at V and 5 bases at J, leaving 17 bases unmatched. CDR3 region: CASNHPRAGARGDTQYF. CDR3 nucleotides: TGTGCCAGCAACCACCCTCGAGCGGGGGCCCGGGGAGATACGCAGTATTTT.

The CDR3 bases are TGTGCCAGTAGTAAAACGACAGACACCGGGGAGCTGTTTTTT. This sequence encodes CASSKTTDTGELFF. This chain uses TRBV19 with TRBJ2-2; possible D gene TRBD1, 5 bases. Trimming left V 4 bases short and J 3 bases short, with 9 bases between. CDR3 size: 14 residues. CDR1 is LNHDA and CDR2 is SQIVND in the germline V gene (reference sequence).

In this sample, this clone turned up a few times. This sequence joins TRBV10-2 and TRBJ2-1; a weak D match, TRBD1 (5 bases). Trimming shortened V by 7 bases and J by 3 bases, and 7 bases separated the two germline ends. Germline V gene sequence: CDR1 WSHSY, CDR2 SAAADI. The CDR3 spans 12 residues. CDR3 loop: CASKGDYNEQFF. The CDR3 DNA is TGCGCCAGCAAAGGGGACTACAATGAGCAGTTCTTC.

V is TRBV27 and J is TRBJ1-5; D gene ambiguous. Trimming removed 6 bases at V and 2 bases at J, with 8 bases between. The CDR3 is 13 amino acids. Germline CDR1 reads MNHEY; CDR2 reads SMNVEV (reference sequence). CDR3 in amino acids: CASRNNRNQPQHF. The CDR3 DNA reads TGTGCCAGCAGGAACAATCGCAATCAGCCCCAGCATTTT.

The chain links TRBV20-1 to TRBJ2-1; D is unclear. Trimming removed 4 bases from V and 12 bases from J, with 10 bases in between. Germline V lookup: CDR1 DFQATT, CDR2 SNEGSKA (reference sequence). The CDR3 covers 10 residues. The CDR3 sequence is CSANRVGQFF. The CDR3 DNA sequence: TGCAGTGCTAACAGAGTCGGGCAGTTCTTC.

The CDR3 bases are TGTGCCAGCAGCTTGGCCTTTAGGACTAGCGGCGATGAGCAGTTCTTC. Amino acid sequence: CASSLAFRTSGDEQFF. The V gene is TRBV5-6, the J gene TRBJ2-1; 10 bases are a match to TRBD2. The CDR3 spans 16 residues. CDR1 is SGHDT and CDR2 is YYEEEE in the germline V gene. The junction had 8 bases not matched to a gene; V was cut back by 0 bases and J by 8 bases.

The genes are TRBV10-3 and TRBJ1-6, with D perhaps TRBD1 (5 bases). The CDR3 has 16 residues. V lost 2 bases and J lost 6, with 14 bases in between. The V gene's germline CDR1 is ENHRY and CDR2 SYGVKD. CDR3 nucleotide sequence: TGTGCCATCAGTGAGGGGTTAGGGGCCGGTAATTCACCCCTCCACTTT. Protein sequence: CAISEGLGAGNSPLHF.

CDR3 DNA sequence: TGTGCCAGCAGCTTAGATCATAACACTGAAAAACTGTTTTTT. It encodes CASSLDHNTEKLFF. The rearrangement links TRBV11-2 to TRBJ1-4, with unresolved D. Trimming pared 0 bases from V and 7 bases from J, leaving 9 bases between. Germline loops: CDR1 SGHAT, CDR2 FQNNGV. The CDR3 extends over 14 amino acids.

The chain joins TRBV27 to TRBJ2-1; TRBD2 matches at 8 bases. Looked up from germline, CDR1 is MNHEY and CDR2 is SMNVEV (reference sequence). CDR3 length equals 16 residues. Trimming cost V 7 bases and J 8 bases; bases outside gene matches: 16. Here the CDR3 DNA reads TGTGCCAGCACCCACCCCATCGGGAGGGGGAGGGATGAGCAGTTCTTC. Its translation: CASTHPIGRGRDEQFF.

The rearrangement links TRBV3-1 (or the pseudogene TRBV3-2) to TRBJ2-7; tentatively, D is TRBD1 (5 bases). The CDR3 contains 15 residues. Germline CDR1 and CDR2: LGHDT and YNNKEL (reference sequence). Trimming removed 0 bases from V and 0 bases from J, with 9 bases in between. CDR3 nucleotide sequence: TGTGCCAGCAGCCAAGAAAAGGGGATCTCCTACGAGCAGTACTTC. This sequence encodes CASSQEKGISYEQYF.

This chain joins TRBV5-1 and TRBJ2-1, with 11 nucleotides matching TRBD2. CDR3 size: 15 residues. The germline V gene has CDR1 SGHRS and CDR2 YFSETQ. The V and J ends lost 1 base and 6 bases, in that order; junction bases with no gene match: 3. The CDR3 sequence is CASSLLLAGVNEQFF. The CDR3 coding sequence is TGCGCCAGCAGCTTGTTACTAGCGGGAGTCAATGAGCAGTTCTTC.

V is TRBV5-6 and J is TRBJ1-1; D gene ambiguous. This CDR3 spans 13 amino acids. CDR1 SGHDT and CDR2 YYEEEE come from the germline V gene. V gave up 0 bases and J gave up 5 bases, with 8 bases separating them. CDR3 residues: CASSLGLRTEAFF. The CDR3 DNA sequence: TGTGCCAGCAGCTTGGGCCTGAGGACTGAAGCTTTCTTT.